The 11 T cell receptor beta chains below all came from one sample that was sequenced in a study of T cells in Graves' hyperthyroidism and ophthalmopathy. From RNA transcripts, TCR beta CDR3 regions were amplified. A first-round RT-PCR of the TCR CDR3 used the HTBI primer set. MiXCR, run by TCRdb on the multiplex PCR reads, gives a single entry per CDR3 protein. The profile covers about 610,000 distinct CDR3 sequences, with under 15% appearing a single time and 3.5% to 4.5% taken by the ten largest. The sequenced material came from blood. Every receptor here comes from a woman between 35 and 50 years old with Graves' ophthalmopathy.

This clonotype has at least ten counts. This chain connects TRBV28 to TRBJ2-5; 7 positions agree with TRBD2. Germline-derived CDR1 and CDR2 are MDHEN and SYDVKM. V trimming: 6 bases; J trimming: 7 bases; junction bases outside the gene matches: 20. The CDR3 has 17 amino acids. As DNA, the CDR3 is TGTGCCAGCAGACTTACGGTTATGCGGGAGAGGGTTGGGACCCAGTACTTC. Encoded protein: CASRLTVMRERVGTQYF.

This clonotype was picked up many times. CDR3 coding DNA: TGTGCCAGCAGCGGCCGGGACCGGACGGGGGAGACCCAGTACTTC. Protein sequence: CASSGRDRTGETQYF. This rearrangement joins TRBV7-2 to TRBJ2-5; D tentatively fits TRBD1 or TRBD2 (5 bases each). The germline V gene has CDR1 SGHTA and CDR2 FQGNSA. Trimming left V 5 bases short and J 5 bases short, with 18 bases between. The CDR3 sequence is 15 residues long. The full variable domain, completed using reference TRBV7-2 and TRBJ2-5, is GAGVSQSPSNKVTEKGKDVELRCDPISGHTALYWYRQSLGQGLEFLIYFQGNSAPDKSGLPSDRFSAERTGGSVSTLTIQRTQQEDSAVYLCASSGRDRTGETQYFGPGTRLLVL.

In regard to this clonotype: A clone one base away is much larger, so this may be a read error. The chain has TRBV19 and TRBJ1-1, with D uncertain. The CDR3 covers 14 residues. Deletions cut 6 bases from V and 5 bases from J, with 16 bases between. Germline V gene sequence: CDR1 LNHDA, CDR2 SQIVND (reference sequence). CDR3 sequence: CASRRRREWTEAFF. CDR3 sequence (DNA): TGTGCCAGTAGACGTCGGAGGGAATGGACTGAAGCTTTCTTT.

This clonotype was seen at least ten times. The rearrangement links TRBV28 to TRBJ1-1; D is ambiguous. The V end was cut by 4 bases, the J end by 8 bases, with 11 bases between. Germline CDR1 and CDR2: MDHEN and SYDVKM. This CDR3 spans 12 amino acids. The CDR3: CASSSGPTEAFF. In DNA form, the CDR3 reads TGTGCCAGCAGTTCGGGTCCGACCGAAGCTTTCTTT.

This clonotype occurred a few times. The rearrangement links TRBV18 to TRBJ1-2; 9 bases are shared with TRBD1. J lost 5 bases, V lost 2 bases, and 12 bases had no gene match. This CDR3 has 17 amino acids. Germline loops: CDR1 KGHSH, CDR2 LQKENI. The DNA of the CDR3 is TGTGCCAGCTCACCAATATCTTCCGGGACAGGGAAATATGGCTACACCTTC. Amino acids: CASSPISSGTGKYGYTF.

There are many counts of this clonotype. Written as DNA, the CDR3 is TGTGCCAGTAGTCAGGGGTGGCACGAGCAGTACTTC. Protein: CASSQGWHEQYF. This sequence joins TRBV19 and TRBJ2-7, with D maybe TRBD1 (6 bases). Deletions cut 5 bases from V and 5 bases from J, with 10 bases between. Germline V lookup: CDR1 LNHDA, CDR2 SQIVND (reference sequence). The CDR3 spans 12 residues.

Many counts were recorded for this clonotype. The chain uses TRBV6-2 or TRBV6-3 and TRBJ1-5; D is unclear. This CDR3 has 13 residues. Deletions cut 7 bases from V and 4 bases from J, with 11 bases between. From germline, CDR1 is MNHEY and CDR2 SVGEGT. The CDR3 DNA reads as TGTGCCAGCAAACTGAGAGGGAATCAGCCCCAGCATTTT. Protein: CASKLRGNQPQHF.

This clonotype was counted only a few times. The V call is TRBV6-5, the J call TRBJ1-2; 7 bases match TRBD1. This CDR3 is built from 16 residues. V was pared by 2 bases and J by 0 bases, with 6 bases of the junction left unmatched. The V gene's germline CDR1 is MNHEY and CDR2 SVGAGI. The CDR3 reads CASSYHPGGSNYGYTF. CDR3 bases: TGTGCCAGCAGTTACCATCCAGGGGGGTCTAACTATGGCTACACCTTC.

This clonotype was found many times. The rearrangement links TRBV28 to TRBJ2-7; 12 bases are a match to TRBD1. The CDR3 is 15 residues long. Germline CDR1 MDHEN, CDR2 SYDVKM. Trimming at V came to 3 bases and at J to 7 bases, leaving 7 bases not matched to a gene. CDR3 region: CASSLEGQGASEQYF. The CDR3 bases are TGTGCCAGCAGTTTGGAGGGACAGGGGGCGTCAGAGCAGTACTTC.

At least ten counts were recorded for this clonotype. The chain carries TRBV30 and TRBJ1-1, with 9 bases matching TRBD1. In germline, CDR1 is GTSNPN, CDR2 SVGIG (reference sequence). V lost 3 bases to trimming and J lost 11 bases; unmatched junction nucleotides: 4. The CDR3 is 11 amino acids. The CDR3 DNA follows: TGTGCCTGGAGGACAGGGGGGGGGGCTTTCTTT. Residues: CAWRTGGGAFF.

Ten or more counts support this clonotype. The V and J genes are TRBV19 and TRBJ1-5; TRBD1 matches 7 bases. Per germline, CDR1 LNHDA and CDR2 SQIVND (reference sequence). Losses at the gene ends were 8 bases for V and 6 bases for J; bases not matched to a gene: 13. CDR3 length equals 15 residues. This CDR3 reads CASSPSRGFFQPQHF. The CDR3 DNA follows: TGTGCCAGTTCCCCATCCAGGGGGTTTTTTCAGCCCCAGCATTTT. Drawing the rest from reference TRBV19 and TRBJ1-5, the complete variable domain is DGGITQSPKYLFRKEGQNVTLSCEQNLNHDAMYWYRQDPGQGLRLIYYSQIVNDFQKGDIAEGYSVSREKKESFPLTVTSAQKNPTAFYLCASSPSRGFFQPQHFGDGTRLSIL.